The rows below give T cell receptor beta chains drawn from one sample of a study of post-analysis software for immune sequencing data. Each CDR3 protein gets one entry after TCRdb re-called the PCR reads with MiXCR. Of approximately 460,000 distinct CDR3 sequences listed, around 40% are singletons. The sample comprised blood. These receptors came from a girl aged 5 to 17 with multiple sclerosis. CDR3s include the opening cysteine and the closing phenylalanine or tryptophan. A D gene is named only where the DNA matches it firmly. Not all rows give a size; the values are once, few, many and, for expanded clones, a class.

TRBD1	few	TRBV7-9	TRBJ1-1	TGTGCCAGCAGCCCAGGGACAGGAACTGAAGCTTTCTTT	CASSPGTGTEAFF
-	-	TRBV25-1	TRBJ2-2	TGTGCCAGCAGTGAATGGGGTGACATCGGCGGGGAGCTGTTTTTT	CASSEWGDIGGELFF
-	few	TRBV5-5	TRBJ2-1	TGTCCTGGGGAGGGGGAACCTAACAATGAGCAGTTCTTC	CPGEGEPNNEQFF
TRBD2	-	TRBV6-5	TRBJ2-7	TGTGCCAGCGGGGTAGCGGGGGCCTACGAGCAGTACTTC	CASGVAGAYEQYF
-	-	TRBV5-1	TRBJ1-2	TGCGCCAGCAGCTTTTTGTCAGATCCTAACTATGGCTACACCTTC	CASSFLSDPNYGYTF
TRBD2	few	TRBV6-2/TRBV6-3	TRBJ2-1	TGTGCCAGCAGTAACCGACTAGCGGGAGGTAATAATGAGCAGTTCTTC	CASSNRLAGGNNEQFF
-	-	TRBV29-1	TRBJ1-1	TGCAGCGTTGCTGGCAGGGAGAACACTGAAGCTTTCTTT	CSVAGRENTEAFF
-	-	TRBV7-2	TRBJ2-7	TGTGCCAGCAGCTCTATCATGGTCTCCTACGAGCAGTACTTC	CASSSIMVSYEQYF
TRBD1	many	TRBV5-1	TRBJ1-5	TGCGCCAGCAGCTTGGGAGGGGGCTATCAGCCCCAGCATTTT	CASSLGGGYQPQHF
-	-	TRBV4-2	TRBJ2-7	TGTGCCAGCAGCCAAGATTTTGGCCCGTTCTACGAGCAGTACTTC	CASSQDFGPFYEQYF
TRBD1	few	TRBV20-1	TRBJ2-7	TGCAGTGCTAGAGATCTCGGACAGGGGCGGGACGAGCAGTACTTC	CSARDLGQGRDEQYF
TRBD1	-	TRBV28	TRBJ1-2	TGTGCCAGCAGGGACAGGGCCCCTGAGAACTATGGCTACACCTTC	CASRDRAPENYGYTF
TRBD1	-	TRBV9	TRBJ2-3	TGTGCCAGCAGCGTATCCCCGGCCGGGACAGGGGCGATGGATACGCAGTATTTT	CASSVSPAGTGAMDTQYF
TRBD2	few	TRBV7-2	TRBJ2-5	TGTGCCAGCAGCCAGGCTAGCGGAAAAGAGACCCAGTACTTC	CASSQASGKETQYF
TRBD2	-	TRBV7-3	TRBJ2-7	TGTGCCAGCAGCTCCAAAGCGGGACCCACCTACGAGCAGTACTTC	CASSSKAGPTYEQYF
TRBD1	once	TRBV4-1	TRBJ2-5	TGCGCCAGCAGCCAAGGGCGACCAGGGGGCTCGAGAGAGACCCAGTACTTC	CASSQGRPGGSRETQYF
TRBD2	-	TRBV3-1	TRBJ2-7	TGTGCCAGCAGCCAACTAGCGGGAGGGAGGTACGAGCAGTACTTC	CASSQLAGGRYEQYF
-	few	TRBV6-5	TRBJ1-2	TGTGCCAGCAGTTCACGGGGGGCCGGCTATGGCTACACCTTC	CASSSRGAGYGYTF
-	-	TRBV5-6	TRBJ1-2	TGTGCCAGCAGCGGGGACCTCGGCGCCGGTGGCTACACCTTC	CASSGDLGAGGYTF